The 29 T cell receptor beta chains below all came from one sample that was sequenced in a study of blood T cell repertoires in COVID-19. Measured with immunoSEQ multiplex PCR; TCRdb has only the in-frame clones, and not every one. Among around 250,000 clones listed, about nine tenths were seen once. Sequencing was carried out using peripheral blood. The receptors originated from a woman in her forties who had recovered from COVID-19.

This clone occurred a few times. The chain links TRBV19 to TRBJ1-3, with no clear D. This CDR3 comprises 14 residues. The germline V gene has CDR1 LNHDA and CDR2 SQIVND (reference sequence). V gave up 7 bases and J gave up 0 bases, with 10 bases separating them. The DNA for the CDR3 is TGTGCCAGTATACTTCGGGGCTCTGGAAACACCATATATTTT. This sequence encodes CASILRGSGNTIYF.

This clone showed up just a few times. V and J are TRBV28 and TRBJ2-7; maybe TRBD2 (5 bases). The V end was cut by 6 bases, the J end by 4 bases, with 10 bases between. Germline values: CDR1 MDHEN, CDR2 SYDVKM. The CDR3 contains 12 residues. The CDR3 spells CASSPGLYEQYF. The CDR3 coding sequence is TGTGCCAGCAGCCCCGGACTGTACGAGCAGTACTTC.

The genes are TRBV27 and TRBJ2-2, with D perhaps matching TRBD2 (6 bases). Germline loops: CDR1 MNHEY, CDR2 SMNVEV (reference sequence). Trimming cost V 4 bases and J 7 bases, with 19 bases left between them. CDR3 length: 16 amino acids. CDR3 in amino acids: CASSYQGLPTVGELFF. The CDR3 DNA reads TGTGCCAGCAGTTATCAGGGACTTCCCACGGTCGGGGAGCTGTTTTTT.

The rearrangement joins TRBV10-3 to TRBJ2-2; 7 nucleotides line up with TRBD1. This CDR3 contains 13 residues. Trimming at V came to 6 bases and at J to 4 bases, leaving 2 bases not matched to a gene. Germline CDR1 reads ENHRY; CDR2 reads SYGVKD. This CDR3 is CAISPGGTGELFF. CDR3 coding DNA: TGTGCCATCAGCCCAGGGGGCACCGGGGAGCTGTTTTTT.

This rearrangement joins TRBV10-1 to TRBJ2-1; 14 positions agree with TRBD2. The CDR3 is 20 residues long. The trim removed 3 bases at V and 7 bases at J, leaving 17 bases unmatched. Germline V gives CDR1 WNHNN, CDR2 SYGVQD (reference sequence). The chain's CDR3 is CASSDISTSGRASPSNEQFF. CDR3 in DNA: TGCGCCAGCAGTGATATCTCGACTAGCGGGAGGGCTAGCCCATCGAATGAGCAGTTCTTC.

V gene TRBV9 combines with J gene TRBJ2-7, with TRBD2 identical over 10 bases. The CDR3 sequence is 13 residues long. CDR1 and CDR2 (germline): SGDLS, YYNGEE. The trim removed 7 bases at V and 7 bases at J, leaving 8 bases unmatched. The CDR3 nucleotides read TGTGCCAGCGGAGCGGGAGGGAGTGGGGAGCAGTACTTC. It translates to CASGAGGSGEQYF.

This clone has more than one count but fewer than ten. V is TRBV30 and J is TRBJ1-6, with D tentatively TRBD1 (5 bases). V was shortened by 4 bases and J by 6 bases, with 10 bases between the two germline ends. CDR1 GTSNPN and CDR2 SVGIG come from the germline V gene (reference sequence). The CDR3 sequence is 13 residues long. Here the CDR3 reads CAWTGTPNSPLHF. The CDR3 DNA reads TGTGCCTGGACCGGGACTCCTAATTCACCCCTCCACTTT.

About this clone itself: Other DNA sequences in this specimen translate into the identical CDR3. J is TRBJ2-7 and V is TRBV30; possible D gene TRBD1, 5 bases. The CDR3 contains 12 residues. Germline values: CDR1 GTSNPN, CDR2 SVGIG (reference sequence). The ends were cut back, 0 bases at V and 3 bases at J, with 6 bases in the middle. The CDR3 sequence is CAWSVTGYEQYF. The DNA of the CDR3 is TGTGCCTGGAGTGTAACAGGCTACGAGCAGTACTTC. Looking up the rest from reference TRBV30 and TRBJ2-7 gives the full variable domain: SQTIHQWPATLVQPVGSPLSLECTVEGTSNPNLYWYRQAAGRGLQLLFYSVGIGQISSEVPQNLSASRPQDRQFILSSKKLLLSDSGFYLCAWSVTGYEQYFGPGTRLTVT.

The V gene is TRBV30, the J gene TRBJ1-3; 8 nucleotides line up with TRBD1. Germline V gene sequence: CDR1 GTSNPN, CDR2 SVGIG (reference sequence). Unmatched junction bases numbered 8, after V lost 5 bases and J lost 2 bases. This CDR3 has 15 amino acids. The CDR3 loop reads CAWDRGGSPGNTIYF. The CDR3 DNA follows: TGTGCCTGGGACAGGGGCGGCTCCCCTGGAAACACCATATATTTT. The full variable domain, its missing parts supplied by reference TRBV30 and TRBJ1-3, is SQTIHQWPATLVQPVGSPLSLECTVEGTSNPNLYWYRQAAGRGLQLLFYSVGIGQISSEVPQNLSASRPQDRQFILSSKKLLLSDSGFYLCAWDRGGSPGNTIYFGEGSWLTVV.

This sequence joins TRBV30 and TRBJ2-7; 8 nucleotides match TRBD1. The V segment lost 3 bases and the J segment 2 bases; nucleotides outside the gene matches: 12. In germline, CDR1 is GTSNPN, CDR2 SVGIG (reference sequence). The CDR3 is 16 residues long. Here the CDR3 DNA reads TGTGCCTGGAGCCCGACCCGGACAGGGATTACCTACGAGCAGTACTTC. Translated, it gives CAWSPTRTGITYEQYF.

The rearrangement links TRBV3-1 (or the pseudogene TRBV3-2) to TRBJ2-1; 12 bases line up with TRBD2. J lost 2 bases, V lost 6 bases, and 8 bases had no gene match. The V gene's germline CDR1 is LGHDT and CDR2 YNNKEL (reference sequence). The CDR3 has 17 residues. This chain's CDR3 is CASRATSGRRTYNEQFF. Here the CDR3 DNA reads TGTGCCAGCAGGGCTACTAGCGGGAGGAGGACCTACAATGAGCAGTTCTTC.

DNA for the CDR3: TGTGCCAGCAGGACTAGCACAGATACGCAGTATTTT. It specifies CASRTSTDTQYF. The chain carries TRBV12-3 or TRBV12-4 and TRBJ2-3; D is unresolved. The CDR3 extends over 12 amino acids. Trimming took off 6 bases at V and 0 bases at J, with 4 bases between the two ends.

This clone was seen a few times. The chain combines TRBV5-1 with TRBJ1-1; D may be TRBD1 (6 bases). Germline V CDR1 and CDR2: SGHRS, YFSETQ. The V end lost 3 bases, the J end lost 5 bases, and 11 bases lay between the germline ends. The CDR3 is made up of 13 amino acids. The CDR3 protein is CASSSQGRTEAFF. The CDR3 coding sequence is TGCGCCAGCAGCTCACAGGGTAGGACTGAAGCTTTCTTT.

This clone has just one count. This sequence joins TRBV10-3 and TRBJ2-3; D may be TRBD2 (7 bases). The CDR3 consists of 12 residues. Germline lookup yields CDR1 ENHRY and CDR2 SYGVKD. CDR3 residues: CASGGLTDTQYF. The DNA for the CDR3 is TGTGCATCGGGGGGCCTCACAGATACGCAGTATTTT.

The chain couples TRBV10-3 to TRBJ1-2; 10 nucleotides line up with TRBD1. The germline CDR1 and CDR2 sequences are ENHRY and SYGVKD. There are 13 residues in the CDR3. The V and J ends lost 8 bases and 7 bases, in that order; junction bases with no gene match: 7. Written as DNA, the CDR3 is TGTGCCATCCCGGGACAGGGGTCGGGTGGCTACACCTTC. Translated: CAIPGQGSGGYTF.

The chain joins TRBV18 to TRBJ1-2; the match to TRBD1 covers 7 bases. Trimming cost V 4 bases and J 4 bases; bases outside gene matches: 3. The V gene's germline CDR1 is KGHSH and CDR2 LQKENI. The CDR3 loop spans 13 amino acids. Here the CDR3 reads CASSLRDSYGYTF. CDR3 DNA sequence: TGTGCCAGCTCACTCCGGGACAGCTATGGCTACACCTTC. Supplemented by reference TRBV18 and TRBJ1-2, the full variable domain reads NAGVMQNPRHLVRRRGQEARLRCSPMKGHSHVYWYRQLPEEGLKFMVYLQKENIIDESGMPKERFSAEFPKEGPSILRIQQVVRGDSAAYFCASSLRDSYGYTFGSGTRLTVV.

J is TRBJ1-2 and V is TRBV5-1; the D is unclear. Trimming took off 5 bases at V and 3 bases at J, with 11 bases between the two ends. This CDR3 spans 13 amino acids. Germline lookup yields CDR1 SGHRS and CDR2 YFSETQ. The CDR3 region is CASRKDEDYGYTF. CDR3 nucleotides: TGCGCCAGCAGAAAAGACGAGGACTATGGCTACACCTTC.

The gene calls are TRBV19 and TRBJ2-2, with D perhaps matching TRBD1 (5 bases). From germline, CDR1 is LNHDA and CDR2 SQIVND (reference sequence). The CDR3 runs to 14 residues. The ends were cut back, 1 base at V and 4 bases at J, with 7 bases in the middle. The CDR3, as DNA: TGTGCCAGTAGTATAGCTAGGGGCACCGGGGAGCTGTTTTTT. As protein: CASSIARGTGELFF.

The table lists this clone with a count of one. This sequence joins TRBV3-1 (or the pseudogene TRBV3-2) and TRBJ2-1, with 10 bases identical to TRBD2. The V gene's germline CDR1 is LGHDT and CDR2 YNNKEL (reference sequence). V was clipped by 1 base and J by 15 bases; unmatched bases: 6. The CDR3 extends over 13 amino acids. The DNA of the CDR3 is TGTGCCAGCAGCCAAGTTTCTAGCGGGAGTTTGTTCTTC. Translated: CASSQVSSGSLFF.

The CDR3 DNA is TGTGCCACCAGCAGTGACAGGGGTAACATTCAGTACTTC. It encodes CATSSDRGNIQYF. The rearrangement uses TRBV15 and TRBJ2-4; 8 bases map to TRBD1. Germline lookup yields CDR1 LNHNV and CDR2 YYDKDF (reference sequence). V lost 3 bases, J lost 7 bases, and 2 bases stayed unmatched. The CDR3 spans 13 residues.

In this sample, this clone turned up once. The V call is TRBV6-5, the J call TRBJ2-2, with D perhaps TRBD2 (6 bases). The CDR3 consists of 15 residues. Germline assignment: CDR1 MNHEY and CDR2 SVGAGI. Trimming left V 7 bases short and J 0 bases short, with 12 bases between. CDR3 bases: TGTGCCAGCACCGCGGGCGGGGCGAACACCGGGGAGCTGTTTTTT. This sequence encodes CASTAGGANTGELFF.

The chain uses TRBV7-3 and TRBJ2-5; D might be TRBD2 (6 bases). The germline V and J ends were trimmed by 2 bases and 5 bases, with 15 bases remaining between them. This CDR3 has 15 amino acids. CDR1 and CDR2 (germline): SGHTA, FQGTGA. The CDR3 bases are TGTGCCAGCAGCTTACGAGGCGGGATGGGTGAGACCCAGTACTTC. Encoded protein: CASSLRGGMGETQYF. The variable domain in full, with the rest retrieved from reference TRBV7-3 and TRBJ2-5, is GAGVSQTPSNKVTEKGKYVELRCDPISGHTALYWYRQSLGQGPEFLIYFQGTGAADDSGLPNDRFFAVRPEGSVSTLKIQRTERGDSAVYLCASSLRGGMGETQYFGPGTRLLVL.

V is TRBV18 and J is TRBJ2-5, with D perhaps TRBD1 (6 bases). The CDR3 covers 19 residues. Trimming cost V 1 base and J 0 bases, with 21 bases left between them. Germline V lookup: CDR1 KGHSH, CDR2 LQKENI. The CDR3 nucleotides are TGTGCCAGCTCACCACGGGGCAGGGGACGGCCCCCGAACCAAGAGACCCAGTACTTC. Amino acid sequence: CASSPRGRGRPPNQETQYF.

CDR3 sequence (DNA): TGTGCCATCGGGTCTGGGTTATCGCAGGGGGATACGCAGTATTTT. Its protein product is CAIGSGLSQGDTQYF. The chain links TRBV10-3 to TRBJ2-3, with a tentative D call TRBD1 (6 bases). In germline, CDR1 is ENHRY, CDR2 SYGVKD. The V and J ends lost 8 bases and 6 bases respectively, with 21 bases between them. The CDR3 length is 15 residues.

This chain joins TRBV19 and TRBJ2-7; tentatively, D is TRBD2 (6 bases). Trimming shortened V by 6 bases and J by 5 bases, and 17 bases separated the two germline ends. The V gene's germline CDR1 is LNHDA and CDR2 SQIVND (reference sequence). CDR3 size: 14 residues. This CDR3 reads CASSELVEGNEQYF. CDR3 in DNA: TGTGCCAGTAGCGAATTAGTGGAGGGAAACGAGCAGTACTTC.

The V and J genes are TRBV30 and TRBJ2-3; D gene ambiguous. V was clipped by 5 bases and J by 4 bases, with 10 bases between them. The germline V gene has CDR1 GTSNPN and CDR2 SVGIG (reference sequence). This CDR3 region has 12 residues. The CDR3 sequence: CAWATSADTQYF. The DNA of the CDR3 is TGTGCCTGGGCGACGAGCGCAGATACGCAGTATTTT.

The gene calls are TRBV2 and TRBJ2-3, with a weak D call TRBD1 (5 bases). The CDR3 is made up of 12 amino acids. The ends were cut back, 7 bases at V and 2 bases at J, with 7 bases in the middle. CDR1 and CDR2 from the germline V gene are SNHLY and FYNNEI. This CDR3 reads CASNRLTDTQYF. The CDR3 DNA reads TGTGCCAGCAACAGGCTCACAGATACGCAGTATTTT.

The chain carries TRBV19 and TRBJ1-3; D might be TRBD1 (5 bases). Between the trimmed V and J ends, which lost 5 bases and 0 bases, there was a span of 17 bases. The germline V gene encodes CDR1 LNHDA and CDR2 SQIVND (reference sequence). CDR3 length: 17 amino acids. The CDR3, as DNA: TGTGCCAGTAGTTCAGCCGGGGGATTAAGCTCTGGAAACACCATATATTTT. This encodes CASSSAGGLSSGNTIYF.

V is TRBV7-3 and J is TRBJ1-3; possibly TRBD1 for D (5 bases). The CDR3 contains 15 residues. Germline V gene lookup returns CDR1 SGHTA and CDR2 FQGTGA. Trimming removed 1 base at V and 2 bases at J, with 9 bases between. CDR3: CASSLNQGPGNTIYF. CDR3 coding DNA: TGTGCCAGCAGCTTAAATCAGGGCCCTGGAAACACCATATATTTT.